Listed below are T cell receptor beta chains from one sample, sequenced in a study of T cells after yellow fever vaccination. One entry per CDR3 protein, called by TCRdb with MiXCR from the 5' RACE reads. The data hold a few hundred thousand distinct CDR3 sequences, with less than 20% observed a single time. Here the sequenced sample was PBMCs, taken 15 days after the yellow fever booster vaccination. All receptors derive from a man under 40 who received the YFV17D yellow fever vaccine. Both conserved end residues are part of each CDR3. The order of the fields is clone size, J gene, D gene, V gene, CDR3 protein, CDR3 DNA. A D gene is named only where the DNA matches it firmly. Size is stated for part of the rows, as once, few or many counts, or as a class when the clone is expanded.

size: few
J: TRBJ2-7
D: TRBD1
V: TRBV23-1
CDR3: CASPPGQGSYEQYF
DNA: TGCGCCAGCCCCCCCGGACAGGGCTCCTACGAGCAGTACTTC

size: few
J: TRBJ1-3
D: NA
V: TRBV6-5
CDR3: CASSYRGGGNTIYF
DNA: TGTGCCAGCAGTTACAGAGGGGGTGGAAACACCATATATTTT

size: NA
J: TRBJ2-1
D: NA
V: TRBV12-3/TRBV12-4
CDR3: CASGKIGVDEQFF
DNA: TGTGCCAGCGGAAAAATCGGGGTCGATGAGCAGTTCTTC

size: NA
J: TRBJ2-3
D: TRBD2
V: TRBV20-1
CDR3: CSARPGGRRYTQYF
DNA: TGCAGTGCGCGTCCCGGCGGGAGGCGTTATACGCAGTATTTT

size: NA
J: TRBJ2-3
D: TRBD2
V: TRBV7-2
CDR3: CASRPTGGVADTQYF
DNA: TGTGCCAGCAGACCAACGGGGGGTGTAGCAGATACGCAGTATTTT

size: NA
J: TRBJ2-5
D: TRBD1
V: TRBV15
CDR3: CATSRGQGQETQYF
DNA: TGTGCCACCAGCAGGGGACAGGGTCAAGAGACCCAGTACTTC

size: NA
J: TRBJ2-5
D: NA
V: TRBV15
CDR3: CATSIEETQYF
DNA: TGTGCCACCAGCATTGAAGAGACCCAGTACTTC

size: NA
J: TRBJ2-1
D: TRBD2
V: TRBV7-2
CDR3: CASSFSGSRWDEQFF
DNA: TGTGCCAGCAGCTTTAGCGGGAGTAGGTGGGATGAGCAGTTCTTC

size: NA
J: TRBJ2-5
D: NA
V: TRBV20-1
CDR3: CSARYRGQQETQYF
DNA: TGCAGTGCTAGATACCGGGGGCAGCAAGAGACCCAGTACTTC

size: NA
J: TRBJ2-1
D: TRBD2
V: TRBV7-3
CDR3: CASSPQAGRNNEQFF
DNA: TGTGCCAGCAGCCCGCAAGCGGGACGTAACAATGAGCAGTTCTTC

size: NA
J: TRBJ2-5
D: NA
V: TRBV14
CDR3: CASSHNPWETQYF
DNA: TGTGCCAGCAGCCACAATCCCTGGGAGACCCAGTACTTC

size: NA
J: TRBJ2-7
D: NA
V: TRBV11-2
CDR3: CASSPRFRPYEQYF
DNA: TGTGCCAGCAGCCCACGCTTTCGTCCCTACGAGCAGTACTTC

size: few
J: TRBJ2-1
D: NA
V: TRBV6-2/TRBV6-3
CDR3: CASSYSIRGGGYNEQFF
DNA: TGTGCCAGCAGTTACTCGATCCGGGGAGGCGGTTACAATGAGCAGTTCTTC

size: NA
J: TRBJ2-7
D: NA
V: TRBV6-2/TRBV6-3
CDR3: CASSYYRDSAYEQYF
DNA: TGTGCCAGCAGTTACTACCGGGACTCTGCCTACGAGCAGTACTTC

size: few
J: TRBJ1-1
D: TRBD1
V: TRBV5-1
CDR3: CASSSGQGASTEAFF
DNA: TGCGCCAGCAGCTCGGGACAGGGAGCGAGCACTGAAGCTTTCTTT

size: NA
J: TRBJ2-5
D: TRBD1
V: TRBV6-5
CDR3: CASSFDRVETQYF
DNA: TGTGCCAGCAGTTTCGACAGGGTTGAGACCCAGTACTTC

size: NA
J: TRBJ2-3
D: TRBD1
V: TRBV5-1
CDR3: CASSNWDSRTDTQYF
DNA: TGCGCCAGCAGCAATTGGGACAGTCGCACAGATACGCAGTATTTT

size: many
J: TRBJ2-7
D: TRBD2
V: TRBV7-2
CDR3: CASSSAGGPYEQYF
DNA: TGTGCCAGCAGCTCAGCGGGAGGGCCCTACGAGCAGTACTTC

size: NA
J: TRBJ2-2
D: NA
V: TRBV7-6
CDR3: CASSSGISAGRYTGELFF
DNA: TGTGCCAGCAGCTCCGGCATCAGTGCAGGCAGATACACCGGGGAGCTGTTTTTT

size: few
J: TRBJ2-3
D: NA
V: TRBV5-6
CDR3: CASSRDIGMDTQYF
DNA: TGTGCCAGCAGCCGGGACATCGGCATGGATACGCAGTATTTT

size: few
J: TRBJ2-5
D: TRBD2
V: TRBV3-1
CDR3: CASKSRTSGREGAQETQYF
DNA: TGTGCCAGCAAGAGCCGGACTAGCGGGAGAGAGGGGGCCCAAGAGACCCAGTACTTC

size: NA
J: TRBJ2-3
D: NA
V: TRBV6-2/TRBV6-3
CDR3: CASTVFGIGDTQYF
DNA: TGTGCCAGCACCGTGTTCGGTATTGGAGATACGCAGTATTTT

size: NA
J: TRBJ1-5
D: NA
V: TRBV6-6
CDR3: CASTASGQPQHF
DNA: TGTGCCAGCACCGCCTCTGGGCAGCCCCAGCATTTT

size: few
J: TRBJ2-1
D: TRBD2
V: TRBV5-1
CDR3: CASIRTSGPGGGEQFF
DNA: TGCGCCAGCATCAGGACTAGCGGGCCTGGAGGGGGTGAGCAGTTCTTC

size: NA
J: TRBJ2-1
D: NA
V: TRBV10-2
CDR3: CASSDAHYNEQFF
DNA: TGCGCCAGCAGTGATGCGCACTACAATGAGCAGTTCTTC

size: NA
J: TRBJ2-3
D: NA
V: TRBV5-1
CDR3: CASSLARITDTQYF
DNA: TGCGCCAGCAGCTTGGCTCGAATCACAGATACGCAGTATTTT

size: few
J: TRBJ2-3
D: TRBD1
V: TRBV5-1
CDR3: CASSYDRAADTQYF
DNA: TGCGCCAGCAGCTATGACAGGGCCGCAGATACGCAGTATTTT

size: NA
J: TRBJ1-3
D: NA
V: TRBV9
CDR3: CASSGSLGGNTIYF
DNA: TGTGCCAGCAGCGGATCCCTGGGGGGCAACACCATATATTTT

size: NA
J: TRBJ2-7
D: TRBD2
V: TRBV20-1
CDR3: CSARGGTIPAGEQYF
DNA: TGCAGTGCTAGAGGGGGGACGATTCCAGCGGGAGAGCAGTACTTC

size: NA
J: TRBJ2-3
D: NA
V: TRBV18
CDR3: CASSLIDADTQYF
DNA: TGTGCCAGCTCACTAATAGACGCAGATACGCAGTATTTT

size: NA
J: TRBJ1-1
D: NA
V: TRBV6-1
CDR3: CASSINRVDTEAFF
DNA: TGTGCCAGCAGTATAAACAGGGTGGACACTGAAGCTTTCTTT

size: NA
J: TRBJ2-3
D: TRBD2
V: TRBV7-2
CDR3: CASSLEGGRTDTQYF
DNA: TGTGCCAGCAGCTTAGAGGGAGGGCGCACAGATACGCAGTATTTT

size: NA
J: TRBJ2-7
D: TRBD1
V: TRBV6-5
CDR3: CASSYPGGYEQYF
DNA: TGTGCCAGCAGTTACCCAGGGGGCTACGAGCAGTACTTC

size: NA
J: TRBJ2-3
D: NA
V: TRBV5-6
CDR3: CASTFSDTQYF
DNA: TGTGCCAGCACCTTTAGCGATACGCAGTATTTT

size: NA
J: TRBJ2-7
D: NA
V: TRBV20-1
CDR3: CSAGDGYEQYF
DNA: TGCAGTGCCGGGGACGGTTACGAGCAGTACTTC

size: few
J: TRBJ2-7
D: NA
V: TRBV29-1
CDR3: CSVEDEYEQYF
DNA: TGCAGCGTTGAAGATGAGTACGAGCAGTACTTC

size: few
J: TRBJ2-7
D: TRBD2
V: TRBV7-2
CDR3: CASSSTSGPGEQYF
DNA: TGTGCCAGCAGCTCGACTAGCGGCCCGGGTGAGCAGTACTTC

size: few
J: TRBJ2-4
D: NA
V: TRBV29-1
CDR3: CSVVKGTEVNIQYF
DNA: TGCAGCGTTGTTAAAGGAACAGAAGTAAACATTCAGTACTTC

size: NA
J: TRBJ2-7
D: NA
V: TRBV7-2
CDR3: CASSPVMSSYEQYF
DNA: TGTGCCAGCAGCCCCGTTATGAGCTCCTACGAGCAGTACTTC

size: NA
J: TRBJ2-1
D: NA
V: TRBV24-1
CDR3: CATSDYSSYNEQFF
DNA: TGTGCCACCAGTGATTATAGCTCCTACAATGAGCAGTTCTTC

size: NA
J: TRBJ1-5
D: NA
V: TRBV6-1
CDR3: CASRALTSPQHF
DNA: TGTGCCAGCAGGGCCCTGACTTCTCCCCAGCATTTT

size: many
J: TRBJ2-3
D: TRBD1
V: TRBV6-2/TRBV6-3
CDR3: CASTRDRGTDTQYF
DNA: TGTGCCAGCACCCGGGACAGAGGCACAGATACGCAGTATTTT

size: few
J: TRBJ2-3
D: NA
V: TRBV7-9
CDR3: CASTIGRTSTDTQYF
DNA: TGTGCCAGCACCATTGGCAGAACTAGCACAGATACGCAGTATTTT

size: few
J: TRBJ2-7
D: NA
V: TRBV13
CDR3: CASSLVQTYEQYF
DNA: TGTGCCAGCAGCTTAGTTCAGACCTACGAGCAGTACTTC

size: few
J: TRBJ2-1
D: NA
V: TRBV24-1
CDR3: CATSQRGSLGSYNEQFF
DNA: TGTGCCACCAGTCAACGTGGAAGCCTGGGCTCCTACAATGAGCAGTTCTTC

size: NA
J: TRBJ2-1
D: TRBD2
V: TRBV20-1
CDR3: CSAREGSGRAREQFF
DNA: TGCAGTGCTAGAGAGGGTAGCGGGAGGGCTAGAGAGCAGTTCTTC

size: NA
J: TRBJ2-1
D: TRBD2
V: TRBV7-2
CDR3: CASSRAASGSYEQFF
DNA: TGTGCCAGCAGCCGGGCGGCTAGCGGGAGCTATGAGCAGTTCTTC

size: NA
J: TRBJ2-4
D: NA
V: TRBV20-1
CDR3: CSARDLDTLAKNIQYF
DNA: TGCAGTGCTAGAGATCTGGACACCCTAGCCAAAAACATTCAGTACTTC

size: NA
J: TRBJ2-7
D: TRBD2
V: TRBV20-1
CDR3: CSATGGEREQYF
DNA: TGCAGTGCTACGGGGGGGGAAAGAGAGCAGTACTTC

size: NA
J: TRBJ2-3
D: TRBD2
V: TRBV11-2
CDR3: CASSLEASGVSTDTQYF
DNA: TGTGCCAGCAGCTTAGAGGCTAGCGGGGTTAGCACAGATACGCAGTATTTT

size: few
J: TRBJ2-3
D: NA
V: TRBV7-9
CDR3: CASSPPGTPDKDTQYF
DNA: TGTGCCAGCAGCCCCCCCGGGACGCCGGATAAAGATACGCAGTATTTT

size: NA
J: TRBJ2-5
D: NA
V: TRBV5-1
CDR3: CASSPVGLQQETQYF
DNA: TGCGCCAGCAGCCCAGTGGGACTCCAACAAGAGACCCAGTACTTC

size: NA
J: TRBJ2-7
D: NA
V: TRBV9
CDR3: CASSAGGGPSSYEQYF
DNA: TGTGCCAGCAGCGCCGGCGGAGGCCCAAGCTCCTACGAGCAGTACTTC

size: few
J: TRBJ2-2
D: TRBD1
V: TRBV5-1
CDR3: CASQGAAGELFF
DNA: TGCGCCAGCCAGGGGGCAGCCGGGGAGCTGTTTTTT